These T cell receptor beta chains were read from a single sample in a study of shared clonotypes between healthy human individuals. TCRdb keeps only in-frame clones here, not all; method: immunoSEQ multiplex PCR. The sample records about 490,000 clones, around 80% being singletons. Sequenced: PBMCs. These receptors were collected from a woman between 35 and 50 years old in good health. Some clones in this sample may be carry-over from other donors' samples. Each CDR3 is given with its conserved first and last residue. The D gene is left open where the match is weak. Expanded clones are given a class, and other clones once, few, many or no size at all.

CDR3aa	CDR3nt	abundance	d_gene	v_gene	j_gene
CASSLTPTSAYNEQFF	TGTGCCAGCAGCTTAACGCCGACTAGCGCCTACAATGAGCAGTTCTTC	many	TRBD2	TRBV7-3	TRBJ2-1
CASSYETSRHF	TGTGCCAGCAGTTACGAGACTAGTCGACACTTC	NA	NA	TRBV6-5	TRBJ2-7
CASSVGVTGAGFNEKLFF	TGTGCCAGCAGCGTAGGGGTAACAGGGGCAGGATTTAATGAAAAACTGTTTTTT	NA	TRBD1	TRBV9	TRBJ1-4
CASSFGQSSGNTIYF	TGTGCCAGCAGTTTTGGACAGAGCTCTGGAAACACCATATATTTT	NA	NA	TRBV28	TRBJ1-3
CASSLRRGLAEQYF	TGTGCCAGCAGTTTGCGCAGGGGCCTCGCCGAGCAGTACTTC	once	NA	TRBV27	TRBJ2-7
CAWSPVVVDSPLHF	TGTGCCTGGAGTCCCGTGGTAGTTGATTCACCCCTCCACTTT	NA	NA	TRBV30	TRBJ1-6
CASSLALGYEQYF	TGCGCCAGCAGCTTGGCTCTAGGCTACGAGCAGTACTTC	NA	NA	TRBV5-1	TRBJ2-7
CASTVGLHPGDNEQFF	TGTGCCAGCACCGTGGGACTCCATCCTGGGGACAATGAGCAGTTCTTC	NA	NA	TRBV9	TRBJ2-1
CASSLGGVNTEAFF	TGTGCCAGCAGTTTAGGGGGGGTGAACACTGAAGCTTTCTTT	NA	NA	TRBV28	TRBJ1-1
CASNYGRATGELFF	TGTGCCAGCAACTACGGGAGGGCCACCGGGGAGCTGTTTTTT	NA	TRBD2	TRBV11-2	TRBJ2-2
CASSYQGDQPQHF	TGTGCCAGCAGCTACCAGGGTGACCAGCCCCAGCATTTT	NA	NA	TRBV7-2	TRBJ1-5
CSVGGGRVRYEQYF	TGCAGCGTTGGGGGGGGTCGAGTACGGTACGAGCAGTACTTC	NA	TRBD2	TRBV29-1	TRBJ2-7
CASSTLAGSYEQYF	TGTGCCAGCAGCACCTTAGCGGGGTCCTACGAGCAGTACTTC	NA	TRBD2	TRBV7-2	TRBJ2-7
CASSPPGDQETQYF	TGTGCCAGCAGCCCCCCCGGCGACCAAGAGACCCAGTACTTC	NA	NA	TRBV7-3	TRBJ2-5
CASRSTGSNQPQHF	TGTGCAAGTCGCTCCACAGGGAGCAATCAGCCCCAGCATTTT	NA	NA	TRBV12-2	TRBJ1-5
CASSYNGAGEAFF	TGTGCCAGCAGCTATAATGGGGCCGGTGAAGCTTTCTTT	NA	NA	TRBV7-6	TRBJ1-1
CASSVVGAAEAFF	TGTGCCAGCAGCGTAGTCGGGGCAGCTGAAGCTTTCTTT	NA	NA	TRBV9	TRBJ1-1
CASSFGANNEQFF	TGTGCCAGCAGCTTTGGAGCTAACAATGAGCAGTTCTTC	NA	NA	TRBV7-2	TRBJ2-1
CASSDVGNIYGYTF	TGTGCCAGCAGTGATGTAGGCAATATCTATGGCTACACCTTC	NA	NA	TRBV25-1	TRBJ1-2
CAWNAGQETQYF	TGTGCCTGGAACGCAGGGCAAGAGACCCAGTACTTC	NA	NA	TRBV30	TRBJ2-5
CASSFFRLAGGGSYNEQFF	TGTGCCAGCAGTTTCTTTCGGTTAGCGGGAGGGGGGTCATACAATGAGCAGTTCTTC	NA	TRBD2	TRBV28	TRBJ2-1
CASSLAGFGNEQFF	TGTGCCAGCAGCTTAGCGGGGTTTGGGAATGAGCAGTTCTTC	few	NA	TRBV7-7	TRBJ2-1
CASRGPPTDTQYF	TGTGCCAGCAGAGGGCCGCCCACAGATACGCAGTATTTT	NA	NA	TRBV4-2	TRBJ2-3
CASSLGQGQETQYF	TGTGCCAGCAGCTTAGGGCAGGGCCAAGAGACCCAGTACTTC	NA	NA	TRBV7-9	TRBJ2-5
CASSFIEGALGANVLTF	TGTGCCAGCAGCTTTATTGAGGGGGCTCTGGGGGCCAACGTCCTGACTTTC	NA	TRBD1	TRBV5-6	TRBJ2-6
CASSVVPGASGRNEQYF	TGTGCCAGCAGCGTAGTCCCTGGGGCTAGCGGGAGAAACGAGCAGTACTTC	once	TRBD2	TRBV9	TRBJ2-7
CAWSPTAVTGQYF	TGTGCCTGGAGTCCTACAGCCGTTACGGGGCAGTACTTC	NA	NA	TRBV30	TRBJ2-7
CASGRGYQSSPLHF	TGTGCCAGCGGCAGGGGGTATCAGAGTTCACCCCTCCACTTT	NA	TRBD1	TRBV6-1	TRBJ1-6